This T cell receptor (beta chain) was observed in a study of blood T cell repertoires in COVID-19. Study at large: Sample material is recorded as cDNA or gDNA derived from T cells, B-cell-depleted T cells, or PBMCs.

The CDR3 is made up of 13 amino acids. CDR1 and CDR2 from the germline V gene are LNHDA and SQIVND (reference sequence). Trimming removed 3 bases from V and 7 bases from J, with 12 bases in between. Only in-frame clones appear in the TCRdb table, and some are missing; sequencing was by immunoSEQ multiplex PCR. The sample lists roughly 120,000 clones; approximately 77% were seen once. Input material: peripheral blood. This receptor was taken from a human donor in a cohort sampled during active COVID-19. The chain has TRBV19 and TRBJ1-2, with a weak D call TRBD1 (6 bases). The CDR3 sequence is CASSIGQLLGYTF. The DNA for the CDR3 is TGTGCCAGTAGTATCGGACAGCTCCTTGGCTACACCTTC.